This T cell receptor beta chain was captured by sequencing in a study of CD8 T cells in ankylosing spondylitis. Overall study findings and caveats: Typical of ankylosing spondylitis blood, it appeared, was a TCR beta motif of eight highly homologous variants. Past studies reported some motif variants in reactive arthritis synovial fluid and blood.

Using quantitative 5'-RACE with molecular barcodes, the authors made TCR beta libraries. Each CDR3 protein is one row after TCRdb ran MiXCR on the 5' RACE reads. The sample has some 800,000 distinct CDR3 sequences, approximately 12% seen once. CDR3 length: 16 amino acids. Germline V lookup: CDR1 MNHNS, CDR2 SASEGT. V dropped 6 bases and J dropped 1; count of bases not matched to a gene: 7. Comment on this clonotype: Its antigen is as yet unknown.

This receptor was identified in a male donor with ankylosing spondylitis. This chain connects TRBV6-1 to TRBJ2-2; 8 nucleotides match TRBD1. Sequencing was carried out using blood, either unsorted or a sorted T cell fraction (not recorded which). CDR3 sequence (DNA): TGTGCCAGCAGCAAAACCGGGACAGGGAACACCGGGGAGCTGTTTTTT. Amino acids: CASSKTGTGNTGELFF.